This T cell receptor (beta chain) was found in a study of control samples from healthy donors and cancer patients. The CDR3 is 11 residues long. The V end was cut by 8 bases, the J end by 0 bases, with 7 bases between. Germline CDR1 is GTSNPN and CDR2 is SVGIG (reference sequence). Clones were sequenced by immunoSEQ multiplex PCR, and TCRdb holds only the in-frame ones, with some missing. The sample records some 130,000 clones, approximately 90% being singletons. The genes are TRBV30 and TRBJ2-5; D ambiguous. This receptor was identified in a woman aged 25 to 45 in good health. Sequenced: blood. The CDR3 nucleotides are TGTGCCACAAGCTACCAAGAGACCCAGTACTTC. Amino acid sequence: CATSYQETQYF.